The 17 T cell receptor beta chains presented below share a single source sample, sequenced in a study of blood T cells in healthy people across ages. Then a second PCR, running about 6 to 12 cycles, was carried out with a sample-barcoded 5' primer and a J-beta primer mix. TCRdb reanalysed the 5' RACE reads using MiXCR and keeps one entry per CDR3 protein. The data show approximately 1.5 million distinct CDR3 sequences, 35% to 45% seen once. The specimen was blood. Receptor source: a woman between 18 and 30 years old in good health.

The CDR3 nucleotides read TGTGCCAGCAGCCAAGAGCAGGCTAGCGGATACAATGAGCAGTACTTC. Its protein product is CASSQEQASGYNEQYF. The chain links TRBV14 to TRBJ2-1; 7 bases align to TRBD2. The J call is doubtful: the DNA matches TRBJ2-7 better. CDR1 and CDR2 from the germline V gene are SGHDN and FVKESK. This CDR3 is built from 16 residues.

In this sample, this clonotype turned up a few times. The chain uses TRBV20-1 and TRBJ1-2; 7 bases align to TRBD1. Trimming at V came to 3 bases and at J to 0 bases, leaving 4 bases not matched to a gene. Germline CDR1 reads DFQATT; CDR2 reads SNEGSKA (reference sequence). The CDR3 consists of 14 residues. CDR3 bases: TGCAGTGCTAGCGGACAGGCCCCTAACTATGGCTACACCTTC. Its translation is CSASGQAPNYGYTF.

This sequence joins TRBV3-1 and TRBJ1-2; D is unresolved. V was clipped by 6 bases and J by 1 base, with 12 bases between them. In germline, CDR1 is LGHDT, CDR2 YNNKEL (reference sequence). This CDR3 has 14 residues. This CDR3 reads CASSPSTYNYGYTF. CDR3 nucleotide sequence: TGTGCCAGCAGTCCTTCGACTTATAACTATGGCTACACCTTC.

The gene calls are TRBV30 and TRBJ2-1; maybe TRBD1 (5 bases). Germline loops: CDR1 GTSNPN, CDR2 SVGIG (reference sequence). V lost 5 bases and J lost 2, with 10 bases in between. The CDR3 covers 13 residues. The CDR3 region has the DNA TGTGCCTGGGCCAGGACAACCTACAATGAGCAGTTCTTC. Its translation is CAWARTTYNEQFF. The whole variable domain, remainder taken from reference TRBV30 and TRBJ2-1, is SQTIHQWPATLVQPVGSPLSLECTVEGTSNPNLYWYRQAAGRGLQLLFYSVGIGQISSEVPQNLSASRPQDRQFILSSKKLLLSDSGFYLCAWARTTYNEQFFGPGTRLTVL.

This chain joins TRBV5-4 and TRBJ2-1; 10 bases line up with TRBD2. In germline, CDR1 is SGHNT, CDR2 YYREEE (reference sequence). The ends lost 7 bases at V and 6 bases at J; junction bases unmatched: 10. The CDR3 has 15 amino acids. The CDR3 is CASPYLAGALNEQFF. CDR3 bases: TGTGCCAGCCCCTACCTAGCGGGGGCTCTCAATGAGCAGTTCTTC. Together with reference TRBV5-4 and TRBJ2-1, the CDR3 gives the full variable domain: ETGVTQSPTHLIKTRGQQVTLRCSSQSGHNTVSWYQQALGQGPQFIFQYYREEENGRGNFPPRFSGLQFPNYSSELNVNALELDDSALYLCASPYLAGALNEQFFGPGTRLTVL.

Regarding this clonotype: A read error is possible here, since a much larger clone lies one base away. The V gene is TRBV3-1, the J gene TRBJ1-2; D is unclear. Germline CDR1 and CDR2: LGHDT and YNNKEL (reference sequence). V was cut by 1 base and J by 2 bases, with 11 bases left in between. This CDR3 comprises 15 residues. In DNA, the CDR3 is TGTGCCAGCAGCCAAGTCTGTAGAGCAAACTATGGCTACACCTTC. Its protein product is CASSQVCRANYGYTF.

CDR3 bases: TGTGCCAGCAGCCCCCCCGCAGGGGCGCAGTATTTT. Translated, it gives CASSPPAGAQYF. The chain links TRBV7-2 to TRBJ2-3; D might be TRBD1 (6 bases). Germline assignment: CDR1 SGHTA and CDR2 FQGNSA. The germline V and J ends were trimmed by 5 bases and 10 bases, with 13 bases remaining between them. CDR3 length equals 12 residues.

About this clonotype itself: At one end the junction does not follow the germline gene, possibly because of a read error. The rearrangement uses TRBV7-2 and TRBJ1-6; D is undetermined. CDR1 is SGHTA and CDR2 is FQGNSA in the germline V gene. CDR3 length equals 15 residues. The CDR3 region is CASNLSQATPSPLHF. The CDR3 nucleotides read TGTGCCAGCAACTTATCCCAGGCTACGCCATCACCCCTCCACTTT.

Comments on this clonotype: A much larger clone lies a single base off, so this may be a read error. The gene calls are TRBV7-2 and TRBJ2-1; D unclear. Trimming removed 3 bases at V and 6 bases at J, with 12 bases between. The CDR3 has 14 residues. Germline values: CDR1 SGHTA, CDR2 FQGNSA. The CDR3 protein is CTSSFFQASNEQFF. The CDR3 DNA follows: TGTACCAGCAGCTTCTTCCAGGCTAGCAATGAGCAGTTCTTC.

The genes are TRBV12-3 or TRBV12-4 and TRBJ2-1; TRBD2 matches at 11 bases. J lost 7 bases, V lost 1 base, and 15 bases had no gene match. The CDR3 is 19 residues long. The CDR3 loop reads CASSLEGFSGGARVNEQFF. CDR3 sequence (DNA): TGTGCCAGCAGTTTAGAGGGTTTTAGCGGGGGGGCACGGGTTAATGAGCAGTTCTTC.

Details on this clonotype: Its ends do not fully match the called genes, so a read error is possible. The chain carries TRBV4-1 and TRBJ2-5, with 9 nucleotides matching TRBD1. CDR1 is MGHRA, CDR2 YSYEKL, per germline. The length of the CDR3 is 15 residues. Here the CDR3 DNA reads TGCACCAGCAGAACAGGGACAGGGTATGGAGAGACCCAGTACTTC. As protein: CTSRTGTGYGETQYF.

V and J are TRBV12-3 or TRBV12-4 and TRBJ2-3; 7 bases are a match to TRBD2. Trimming at V came to 5 bases and at J to 4 bases, leaving 18 bases not matched to a gene. The CDR3 sequence is 18 residues long. The CDR3 DNA reads TGTGCCAGCAGTCCACCCTCCTCTGGGGCGGGGGAACCAGATACGCAGTATTTT. It specifies CASSPPSSGAGEPDTQYF.

The rearrangement joins TRBV2 to TRBJ1-5; the match to TRBD1 covers 9 bases. The CDR3 loop spans 16 amino acids. CDR1 is SNHLY and CDR2 is FYNNEI in the germline V gene. Trimming cost V 3 bases and J 1 base; bases outside gene matches: 4. In nucleotides, the CDR3 is TGTGCCAGCAGTGACACAGGGGGCTTCAGCAATCAGCCCCAGCATTTT. This gives the protein CASSDTGGFSNQPQHF.

The chain employs TRBV20-1 and TRBJ1-5; no clear D. There are 13 residues in the CDR3. Germline V gene sequence: CDR1 DFQATT, CDR2 SNEGSKA (reference sequence). Between the trimmed V and J ends, which lost 0 bases and 9 bases, there was a span of 12 bases. The CDR3 DNA is TGCAGTGCTAGAGAGGGCAGAGTGGGGCCCCAGCATTTT. Translating gives CSAREGRVGPQHF.

This clonotype showed up just a few times. The chain links TRBV27 to TRBJ2-7; D is perhaps TRBD2 (7 bases). The CDR3 length is 17 residues. Trimming cost V 2 bases and J 2 bases, with 19 bases left between them. CDR1 and CDR2 from the germline V gene are MNHEY and SMNVEV (reference sequence). The CDR3 nucleotides are TGTGCCAGCAGTTTAGACCGACGGGGGGCAGGAACCTACGAGCAGTACTTC. As protein: CASSLDRRGAGTYEQYF.

This chain joins TRBV28 and TRBJ2-7, with TRBD1 as a possible D gene (5 bases). Trimming stripped 5 bases from V and 4 bases from J, with 12 bases between. Per germline, CDR1 MDHEN and CDR2 SYDVKM. The CDR3 covers 13 residues. CDR3 nucleotide sequence: TGTGCCAGCAGTGTGCACAGGTCGTACGAGCAGTACTTC. Translated: CASSVHRSYEQYF.

This clonotype came up a few times. The gene calls are TRBV4-3 and TRBJ1-2, with D possibly being TRBD1 (5 bases). The CDR3 sequence is 15 residues long. V was trimmed by 0 bases and J by 4 bases, leaving 12 bases between them. CDR1 LGHNA and CDR2 YSLEER come from the germline V gene. CDR3 nucleotide sequence: TGCGCCAGCAGCCAAGACGTGGGGGAAGGCTATGGCTACACCTTC. It specifies CASSQDVGEGYGYTF.